This TCR beta chain was recovered during a study of blood T cell repertoires in COVID-19. Study as a whole: The United States, Italy and Spain supplied acute and convalescent COVID-19 samples. T cells, B-cell-depleted T cells, or PBMCs supplied cDNA or gDNA.

As processed by the authors: Reference gene primer amplification gave estimated nucleated cell counts. The table came from immunoSEQ multiplex PCR; TCRdb's copy has only in-frame clones and leaves some out. V and J calls and clone size come straight from that table; D and trimming were deduced from the DNA. The sample has around 170,000 clones, around 84% seen once. V lost 6 bases to trimming and J lost 6 bases, with 10 bases between them. In germline, CDR1 is SEHNR, CDR2 FQNEAQ (reference sequence). The CDR3 runs to 12 residues. Sequencing was carried out using peripheral blood. The sequence was collected from a man aged 25 to 45 with active or convalescent COVID-19. This chain uses TRBV7-9 with TRBJ2-3; weak D call: TRBD2 (5 bases). CDR3 protein: CASRGPGDTQYF. CDR3 bases: TGTGCCAGCAGAGGACCGGGGGATACGCAGTATTTT.